A selection of T cell receptor beta chains follows, all from one sample in a study of T cell clones after liver transplantation. TCRdb keeps only in-frame clones here, not all; method: immunoSEQ multiplex PCR. The profile shows about 51,000 clones, roughly 90% of them singletons. The sequencing here drew on CD8+ T cells from blood, taken 12 months after liver transplant. These receptors came from a human patient who received a liver transplant. Among the T cells, some may be from the graft donor. The CDR3 runs from the conserved cysteine through the conserved F or W. A D gene is named only where the DNA matches it firmly. Expanded clones are given a class, and other clones once, few, many or no size at all.

cdr3_length	j_call	clone_size	d_call	v_call	cdr3_aa	cdr3_nt
17	TRBJ1-3	-	-	TRBV6-1	CASSEFGQHLSGNTIYF	TGTGCCAGCAGTGAGTTCGGACAGCACCTCTCTGGAAACACCATATATTTT
14	TRBJ1-2	-	-	TRBV4-2	CASSPSKDGYGYTF	TGTGCCAGCAGCCCATCGAAGGACGGCTATGGCTACACCTTC
14	TRBJ2-7	-	-	TRBV7-6	CASSFGTPPGEQYF	TGTGCCAGCAGCTTTGGGACCCCGCCGGGGGAGCAGTACTTC
16	TRBJ1-4	-	-	TRBV4-1	CASSQDGSSIGEKLFF	TGCGCCAGCAGCCAAGATGGCAGCTCGATAGGCGAAAAACTGTTTTTT
15	TRBJ1-2	-	-	TRBV7-8	CASSLGSRAAYGYTF	TGTGCCAGCAGCTTAGGATCTCGGGCAGCCTATGGCTACACCTTC
13	TRBJ1-1	-	-	TRBV15	CATKEGGNTEAFF	TGTGCCACCAAGGAAGGGGGGAACACTGAAGCTTTCTTT
13	TRBJ2-1	-	-	TRBV13	CASSFLDSNEQFF	TGTGCCAGCAGCTTTCTAGATTCCAATGAGCAGTTCTTC
14	TRBJ2-1	-	-	TRBV14	CASSQRTVYNEQFF	TGTGCCAGCAGCCAGCGGACAGTCTACAATGAGCAGTTCTTC
14	TRBJ1-3	-	-	TRBV28	CASSSTLSGNTIYF	TGTGCCAGCAGTTCGACACTCTCTGGAAACACCATATATTTT
13	TRBJ2-1	-	-	TRBV7-8	CASRAGTYNEQFF	TGTGCCAGCAGGGCAGGGACCTACAATGAGCAGTTCTTC
15	TRBJ1-3	-	-	TRBV28	CASTYRGTPGNTIYF	TGTGCCAGCACCTACCGCGGGACGCCTGGAAACACCATATATTTT
15	TRBJ1-2	few	-	TRBV25-1	CASSEQGNGNYGYTF	TGTGCCAGCAGTGAACAGGGAAATGGAAACTATGGCTACACCTTC
13	TRBJ1-5	-	-	TRBV4-1	CASSQEPNQPQHF	TGCGCCAGCAGCCAAGAGCCGAATCAGCCCCAGCATTTT
14	TRBJ2-7	-	-	TRBV6-1	CASTEGYSWYEQYF	TGTGCCAGCACCGAGGGGTATAGCTGGTACGAGCAGTACTTC
15	TRBJ1-1	-	-	TRBV27	CASTLVGGMNTEAFF	TGTGCCAGCACCCTGGTGGGGGGGATGAACACTGAAGCTTTCTTT
16	TRBJ2-2	-	TRBD1	TRBV4-1	CASSYRGPILTGELFF	TGCGCCAGCAGCTACAGGGGCCCGATCCTCACCGGGGAGCTGTTTTTT
16	TRBJ2-7	-	-	TRBV4-1	CASSPKGDGLPYEQYF	TGCGCCAGCAGCCCGAAGGGTGACGGGCTACCCTACGAGCAGTACTTC
15	TRBJ1-2	-	-	TRBV11-2	CASSLDRGPYYGYTF	TGTGCCAGCAGCTTAGATCGGGGGCCCTACTATGGCTACACCTTC